Sequencing of this T cell receptor (beta chain) was carried out in a study of cytotoxic CD8 clonotypes in ibrutinib-treated CLL. CDR1 is SGHAT, CDR2 FQNNGV, per germline. With V trimmed by 2 bases and J by 4 bases, 9 bases remained unmatched. This CDR3 region has 17 residues. This clone was seen once. No antigen is known for it. Study-level findings and limits: Patients had baseline clonality above age-matched healthy donors, and this clonality moved with circulating CD8+ T-cell counts. Upon ibrutinib response clonality rose, and upon progression it fell back toward baseline.

Measured with immunoSEQ multiplex PCR; TCRdb has only the in-frame clones, and not every one. The table lists about 140,000 clones, 65% to 85% of them singletons, with 6% to 9.5% in the top ten. Libraries of TCR beta were made from roughly 2.2 micrograms of genomic DNA that came from cryopreserved PBMCs. The chain employs TRBV11-2 and TRBJ2-1, with 9 nucleotides matching TRBD2. Here the sequenced sample was PBMCs, taken after 36 months of ibrutinib treatment. This TCR was sampled from a human donor with chronic lymphocytic leukemia. CDR3 sequence (DNA): TGTGCCAGCAGCTTAATTAGGGCGGGAGGGAGGTACAATGAGCAGTTCTTC. Its translation: CASSLIRAGGRYNEQFF.